A single TCR beta chain is shown here with its context. No alpha-beta pairing information exists for these sequences. Some clones are missing from TCRdb's copy, which holds only in-frame ones; the method was immunoSEQ multiplex PCR. The top ten hold about 1.9% of the sample, which has about 88,000 clones, roughly 90% seen once. The data derive from a study of T cells in tuberculosis. Background on the study: CD1B tetramers identified T cells specific for mycobacterial lipid GMM.

The ends were cut back, 3 bases at V and 2 bases at J, with 14 bases in the middle. There are 16 residues in the CDR3. Germline V lookup: CDR1 LNHDA, CDR2 SQIVND (reference sequence). After thawing and overnight rest, PBMC were stained with GMM-loaded CD1B tetramer, viability dye and anti-CD3 for sorting. The CD1B tetramers carried C32 glucose monomycolate purified from Rhodococcus equi. CD14-expressing monocytes were removed from PBMC before cryopreservation and sorting. Tetramer-negative cells, around 110,000 per donor, were also sorted. V usage is TRBV19 and J usage is TRBJ1-5; D call uncertain. Sequencing was done on a sample of CD1b-GMM tetramer-negative cells sorted from PBMCs. The clonotype originates from an adult woman with latent tuberculosis. The CDR3 is CASSIEWARGNQPQHF. The CDR3 DNA follows: TGTGCCAGTAGTATTGAGTGGGCGCGGGGCAATCAGCCCCAGCATTTT.